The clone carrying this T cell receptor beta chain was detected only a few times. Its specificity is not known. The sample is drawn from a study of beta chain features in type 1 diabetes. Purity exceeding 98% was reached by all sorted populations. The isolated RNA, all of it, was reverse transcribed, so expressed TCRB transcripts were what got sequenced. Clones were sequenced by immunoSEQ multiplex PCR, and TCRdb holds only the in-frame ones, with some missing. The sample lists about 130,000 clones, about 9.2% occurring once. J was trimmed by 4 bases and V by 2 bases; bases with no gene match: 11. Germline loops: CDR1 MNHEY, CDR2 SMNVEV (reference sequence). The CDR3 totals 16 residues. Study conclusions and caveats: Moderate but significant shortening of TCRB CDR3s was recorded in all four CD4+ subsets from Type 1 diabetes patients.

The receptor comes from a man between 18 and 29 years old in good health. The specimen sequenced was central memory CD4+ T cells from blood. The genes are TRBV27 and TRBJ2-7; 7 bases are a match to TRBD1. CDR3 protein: CASSLIARQGRYEQYF. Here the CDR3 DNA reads TGTGCCAGCAGTTTAATCGCCCGACAGGGTCGGTACGAGCAGTACTTC.